The 21 T cell receptor beta chains below come from one sample, sequenced in a study of T cell repertoires in cytomegalovirus infection. TCRdb independently ran MiXCR on the reads; one entry per CDR3 protein. Of 350,000 to 500,000 distinct CDR3 sequences in the sample, roughly 30% were seen once. Sequenced: PBMCs. The receptors originated from a human donor in good health (CMV status not recorded). Some clones in this sample may be carry-over from other donors' samples.

This clonotype was seen a handful of times. This rearrangement joins TRBV4-1 to TRBJ2-5; a weak D match, TRBD1 (5 bases). The germline V gene encodes CDR1 MGHRA and CDR2 YSYEKL. CDR3 size: 15 residues. V gave up 4 bases and J gave up 2 bases, with 14 bases separating them. CDR3 bases: TGCGCCAGCAGCCTCAGGGATGGGCAGCAAGAGACCCAGTACTTC. Its protein is CASSLRDGQQETQYF.

A word on this clonotype: A read error is possible here, since a much larger clone lies one base away. Since no conserved phenylalanine or tryptophan closes the CDR3, a read error is the likely cause. The chain combines TRBV7-8 with TRBJ1-2; TRBD1 agrees at 11 bases. This CDR3 is built from 16 residues. CDR1 is SGHVS and CDR2 is FQNEAQ in the germline V gene. Trimming at V came to 0 bases and at J to 5 bases, leaving 5 bases not matched to a gene. Here the CDR3 DNA reads TGTGCCAGCAGCTTAGCTATGGGACAGGGGGTGTATGGCTACACCTGC. Its translation is CASSLAMGQGVYGYTC.

This clonotype was detected only once. The chain is built from TRBV3-1 and TRBJ2-3; 8 bases map to TRBD2. V lost 1 base, J lost 1 base, and 4 bases stayed unmatched. The CDR3 is 16 amino acids. CDR1 and CDR2 (germline): LGHDT, YNNKEL (reference sequence). The CDR3 here is CASSQGTSPRTDTQYF. As DNA, the CDR3 is TGTGCCAGCAGCCAAGGGACTAGCCCACGCACAGATACGCAGTATTTT.

Regarding this clonotype: One end of the junction varies from germline; a read error may be responsible. The rearrangement uses TRBV19 and TRBJ1-1; 9 bases match TRBD1. This CDR3 region has 17 residues. Per germline, CDR1 LNHDA and CDR2 SQIVND (reference sequence). The CDR3 region is CASSTLHGTGTNTESFF. The CDR3 region has the DNA TGTGCCAGTAGTACCCTACATGGGACAGGGACGAACACTGAATCTTTCTTT.

This clonotype was detected a few times. V usage is TRBV7-6 and J usage is TRBJ1-1, with D hard to call. Germline CDR1 SGHVS, CDR2 FNYEAQ. V was pared by 7 bases and J by 5 bases, with 14 bases between. There are 13 residues in the CDR3. The CDR3 region is CASTLGPGTEAFF. The CDR3 region has the DNA TGTGCCAGCACCCTGGGCCCGGGTACTGAAGCTTTCTTT.

The rearrangement joins TRBV20-1 to TRBJ2-5; 7 nucleotides align to TRBD2. The CDR3 contains 15 residues. Trimming cost V 4 bases and J 0 bases; bases outside gene matches: 8. Germline assignment: CDR1 DFQATT and CDR2 SNEGSKA (reference sequence). The CDR3: CSATPRSGYQETQYF. For the CDR3, the DNA is TGCAGTGCTACCCCCCGTAGCGGGTACCAAGAGACCCAGTACTTC.

This clonotype was picked up one time. The V and J genes are TRBV20-1 and TRBJ2-5; tentatively, D is TRBD1 or TRBD2 (5 bases each). Between the trimmed V and J ends, which lost 3 bases and 7 bases, there was a span of 15 bases. Per germline, CDR1 DFQATT and CDR2 SNEGSKA (reference sequence). The CDR3 has 13 residues. This chain's CDR3 is CSARPTGRGTQYF. CDR3 coding DNA: TGCAGTGCTAGGCCGACGGGACGGGGGACCCAGTACTTC.

This clonotype was seen many times. The chain links TRBV7-2 to TRBJ2-1; D ambiguous. From germline, CDR1 is SGHTA and CDR2 FQGNSA. The germline V and J ends were trimmed by 4 bases and 4 bases, with 8 bases remaining between them. The CDR3 is 13 residues long. The CDR3 bases are TGTGCCAGCAGCTGGCAGAGATACAATGAGCAGTTCTTC. Its translation is CASSWQRYNEQFF.

A few counts support this clonotype. As DNA, the CDR3 is TGTGCCAGTACACCCCGGGACGGAGGGTACAATGAGCAGTTCTTC. This sequence encodes CASTPRDGGYNEQFF. J is TRBJ2-1 and V is TRBV19; possibly TRBD2 for D (6 bases). This CDR3 has 15 residues. Germline V gene sequence: CDR1 LNHDA, CDR2 SQIVND (reference sequence). Trimming left V 7 bases short and J 4 bases short, with 17 bases between.

This chain uses TRBV6-5 with TRBJ2-1, with 9 nucleotides matching TRBD2. Germline values: CDR1 MNHEY, CDR2 SVGAGI. The CDR3 is 16 residues long. V lost 6 bases and J lost 9; bases outside the gene matches: 15. In DNA, the CDR3 is TGTGCCAGCAGACATCCAGGGGCGGGGGGGCCGGGTGAGCAGTTCTTC. Translated: CASRHPGAGGPGEQFF.

The chain combines TRBV3-1 with TRBJ2-3, with 10 bases matching TRBD2. Per germline, CDR1 LGHDT and CDR2 YNNKEL (reference sequence). The CDR3 is 16 amino acids. The V gene end was trimmed by 5 bases and the J gene end by 2 bases; junction bases not matched to a gene: 7. CDR3 sequence (DNA): TGTGCCAGCAGCGATAGCGGGGGGTCGTTCACAGATACGCAGTATTTT. Protein: CASSDSGGSFTDTQYF.

Worth noting for this clonotype: The junction shows a germline mismatch at one end, possibly a read error. The chain carries TRBV7-2 and TRBJ1-5; the D is unclear. CDR3 length: 14 amino acids. Germline lookup yields CDR1 SGHTA and CDR2 FQGNSA. The CDR3, as DNA: TGTGCCAGAAGCTTTGGCCAGAACCATCAGCCCCAGCATTTT. This encodes CARSFGQNHQPQHF.

Notes on this clonotype: With a much larger clone just one base away, this may be a read error. V and J are TRBV7-2 and TRBJ1-4; a weak D match, TRBD1 (6 bases). V lost 1 base to trimming and J lost 4 bases, with 13 bases between them. The CDR3 totals 16 residues. The germline gives CDR1 SGHTA, CDR2 FQGNSA. The CDR3 DNA sequence: TGTGCCAGCAGCTTAGTCGACAGGTTTTATAATGAAAAACTGTTTTTT. Protein: CASSLVDRFYNEKLFF.

Only a few counts were recorded for this clonotype. This rearrangement joins TRBV29-1 to TRBJ1-2, with 7 nucleotides matching TRBD1. The CDR3 sequence is 12 residues long. V was pared by 4 bases and J by 7 bases, with 6 bases of the junction left unmatched. CDR1 SQVTM and CDR2 ANQGSEA come from the germline V gene. CDR3 nucleotides: TGCAGCGTTGGCGACAGGGAGGTTGGCTACACCTTC. Protein sequence: CSVGDREVGYTF.

This clonotype was recorded at least ten times. This rearrangement joins TRBV6-5 to TRBJ1-5; 10 bases line up with TRBD1. The CDR3 runs to 21 residues. From germline, CDR1 is MNHEY and CDR2 SVGAGI. J was trimmed by 0 bases and V by 6 bases; bases with no gene match: 20. The CDR3 DNA reads as TGTGCCAGCAGCCCGTTACGACAGGGGGCTATTTCGAGGTATAGCAATCAGCCCCAGCATTTT. Protein product: CASSPLRQGAISRYSNQPQHF.

There are a few counts of this clonotype. The chain uses TRBV7-8 and TRBJ1-5, with D perhaps TRBD1 (5 bases). The germline CDR1 and CDR2 sequences are SGHVS and FQNEAQ. Trimming removed 3 bases at V and 5 bases at J, with 14 bases between. The CDR3 runs to 15 residues. CDR3 residues: CASSLGQPGYQPQHF. The CDR3 region has the DNA TGTGCCAGCAGCTTGGGGCAGCCTGGATATCAGCCCCAGCATTTT.

A note on this clonotype: A single base separates this from a much larger clone, so it may be a read error. The V gene is TRBV11-2, the J gene TRBJ2-3; no clear D gene. This CDR3 has 15 amino acids. V gave up 3 bases and J gave up 4 bases, with 14 bases separating them. Germline V gene sequence: CDR1 SGHAT, CDR2 FQNNGV. CDR3 DNA sequence: TGTGCCAGCAGCTTGTCGTGGCAAAGCTCAGATACGCAGTATTTT. Translation gives CASSLSWQSSDTQYF.

This clonotype was picked up a small number of times. The V and J genes are TRBV29-1 and TRBJ1-3, with a tentative D call TRBD1 (5 bases). The germline V gene encodes CDR1 SQVTM and CDR2 ANQGSEA. V lost 2 bases and J lost 0, with 8 bases in between. This CDR3 region has 14 residues. The CDR3 sequence is CSVERRGSGNTIYF. The CDR3 nucleotides are TGCAGCGTTGAAAGAAGGGGCTCTGGAAACACCATATATTTT.

This chain uses TRBV10-3 with TRBJ2-7, with D maybe TRBD1 (6 bases). V lost 10 bases to trimming and J lost 8 bases, with 18 bases between them. The CDR3 is made up of 12 amino acids. CDR1 is ENHRY, CDR2 SYGVKD, per germline. In DNA form, the CDR3 reads TGTGCCACCCTTTCCGGACAGCTAAAGCAGTACTTC. Protein product: CATLSGQLKQYF.

In this sample, this clonotype turned up a few times. The rearrangement uses TRBV18 and TRBJ1-2; D ambiguous. Germline CDR1 reads KGHSH; CDR2 reads LQKENI. V lost 0 bases and J 5 bases, leaving 10 bases between the germline ends. CDR3 length equals 14 residues. This chain's CDR3 is CASSPPEVGYGYTF. The CDR3 nucleotides are TGTGCCAGCTCACCACCCGAAGTGGGGTATGGCTACACCTTC.

This clonotype was observed a handful of times. This chain uses TRBV4-1 with TRBJ1-3; D call uncertain. The germline V and J ends were trimmed by 0 bases and 10 bases, with 10 bases remaining between them. The CDR3 covers 13 residues. Looked up from germline, CDR1 is MGHRA and CDR2 is YSYEKL. CDR3 in amino acids: CASSQDEGWTIYF. In DNA, the CDR3 is TGCGCCAGCAGCCAAGATGAAGGGTGGACCATATATTTT.